One sample yielded the 27 T cell receptor beta chains listed below, sequenced in a study of blood T cell repertoires in COVID-19. Clones were read by immunoSEQ multiplex PCR, and TCRdb kept only the in-frame ones, dropping some. This sample has approximately 390,000 clones, with 90% found just once. Sequencing input: peripheral blood. The receptor set was obtained from a man between 18 and 29 years old with active or convalescent COVID-19.

This clone was detected only a few times. The rearrangement joins TRBV30 to TRBJ1-1; 7 nucleotides align to TRBD1. J lost 2 bases, V lost 0 bases, and 9 bases had no gene match. Per germline, CDR1 GTSNPN and CDR2 SVGIG (reference sequence). This CDR3 spans 16 amino acids. DNA of the CDR3: TGTGCCTGGAGTGTTGGGACAGTCGTTTTTAACACTGAAGCTTTCTTT. It specifies CAWSVGTVVFNTEAFF. Together with reference TRBV30 and TRBJ1-1, the CDR3 gives the full variable domain: SQTIHQWPATLVQPVGSPLSLECTVEGTSNPNLYWYRQAAGRGLQLLFYSVGIGQISSEVPQNLSASRPQDRQFILSSKKLLLSDSGFYLCAWSVGTVVFNTEAFFGQGTRLTVV.

This clone is a singleton in its sample. The CDR3 nucleotides read TGTGCCAGCAGTTTATCGAGGATAATGAACACTGAAGCTTTCTTT. Amino acid sequence: CASSLSRIMNTEAFF. The rearrangement links TRBV27 to TRBJ1-1; D gene unclear. Per germline, CDR1 MNHEY and CDR2 SMNVEV (reference sequence). V lost 0 bases, J lost 0 bases, and 8 bases lay in between. This CDR3 contains 15 residues.

The gene calls are TRBV20-1 and TRBJ1-4; possibly TRBD1 for D (6 bases). This CDR3 contains 20 residues. Germline-derived CDR1 and CDR2 are DFQATT and SNEGSKA (reference sequence). Trimming left V 3 bases short and J 0 bases short, with 26 bases between. The CDR3 DNA sequence: TGCAGTGCTAGTGTACTCCCTTCGCAGGGGACGCTTTCAACTAATGAAAAACTGTTTTTT. Its protein product is CSASVLPSQGTLSTNEKLFF.

The chain has TRBV7-8 and TRBJ1-5, with D perhaps TRBD1 (5 bases). Per germline, CDR1 SGHVS and CDR2 FQNEAQ. CDR3 length equals 16 residues. V dropped 5 bases and J dropped 0 bases, with 14 bases sitting between them. The CDR3 loop reads CASSPAAGDSNQPQHF. CDR3 sequence (DNA): TGTGCCAGCAGCCCAGCGGCGGGGGATAGCAATCAGCCCCAGCATTTT.

V and J are TRBV5-1 and TRBJ2-7, with D tentatively TRBD2 (6 bases). CDR3 length: 16 amino acids. Germline-derived CDR1 and CDR2 are SGHRS and YFSETQ. Trimming took 0 bases from V and 6 from J, leaving 19 bases between them. This CDR3 is CASSLVSGLRTREQYF. The CDR3 DNA is TGCGCCAGCAGCTTGGTTTCGGGACTTCGAACTCGCGAGCAGTACTTC. The full variable domain, rest sourced from reference TRBV5-1 and TRBJ2-7, is KAGVTQTPRYLIKTRGQQVTLSCSPISGHRSVSWYQQTPGQGLQFLFEYFSETQRNKGNFPGRFSGRQFSNSRSEMNVSTLELGDSALYLCASSLVSGLRTREQYFGPGTRLTVT.

V gene TRBV4-3 combines with J gene TRBJ2-2; D is possibly TRBD2 (6 bases). V was cut by 3 bases and J by 7 bases, with 21 bases left in between. The germline gives CDR1 LGHNA, CDR2 YSLEER. The CDR3 spans 17 residues. The DNA for the CDR3 is TGCGCCAGCAGCCAGCCGACCGGGACTCTGGCTGACGGGGAGCTGTTTTTT. Residues: CASSQPTGTLADGELFF.

This chain connects TRBV4-3 to TRBJ1-2, with D hard to call. Germline assignment: CDR1 LGHNA and CDR2 YSLEER. The CDR3 covers 18 residues. V was shortened by 1 base and J by 0 bases, with 18 bases between the two germline ends. The CDR3 sequence is CASSQVLADATSNYGYTF. CDR3 nucleotides: TGCGCCAGCAGCCAAGTTCTGGCAGACGCGACATCTAACTATGGCTACACCTTC.

The V and J genes are TRBV24-1 and TRBJ2-3; 14 nucleotides line up with TRBD2. Germline-derived CDR1 and CDR2 are KGHDR and SFDVKD. J was trimmed by 6 bases and V by 0 bases; bases with no gene match: 4. The CDR3 is made up of 17 amino acids. Here the CDR3 DNA reads TGTGCCACCAGTGATTTGGGGACTAGCGGGGGACGTGATACGCAGTATTTT. This codes for CATSDLGTSGGRDTQYF.

The chain carries TRBV27 and TRBJ2-1, with 7 bases fitting TRBD2. V lost 2 bases to trimming and J lost 1 base; unmatched junction nucleotides: 5. The CDR3 contains 16 residues. Per the germline V gene, CDR1 is MNHEY and CDR2 is SMNVEV (reference sequence). The CDR3 nucleotides read TGTGCCAGCAGTTTAGAGCGGGAAGGATCCTACAATGAGCAGTTCTTC. It encodes CASSLEREGSYNEQFF.

The chain links TRBV5-6 to TRBJ2-1, with D possibly TRBD1 on 7 matching bases. Germline CDR1 reads SGHDT; CDR2 reads YYEEEE. Trimming removed 0 bases at V and 10 bases at J, with 8 bases between. This CDR3 contains 12 residues. CDR3 in amino acids: CASSLAGGEQFF. The CDR3, as DNA: TGTGCCAGCAGCTTGGCAGGGGGGGAGCAGTTCTTC.

This clone was counted between two and nine times. This chain joins TRBV27 and TRBJ2-3, with a possible D match to TRBD1 (6 bases). The CDR3 covers 16 residues. V lost 4 bases to trimming and J lost 0 bases, with 14 bases between them. CDR1 and CDR2 (germline): MNHEY, SMNVEV (reference sequence). CDR3 sequence: CASSSPRTVSTDTQYF. CDR3 DNA sequence: TGTGCCAGCAGTTCGCCCAGGACAGTTAGCACAGATACGCAGTATTTT.

The V and J genes are TRBV2 and TRBJ1-1; 9 nucleotides line up with TRBD1. J was trimmed by 2 bases and V by 5 bases; bases with no gene match: 9. The germline V gene has CDR1 SNHLY and CDR2 FYNNEI. The CDR3 loop spans 16 amino acids. CDR3 nucleotide sequence: TGTGCCAGCAGTAAGGGGGGACAGGGAACAAACACTGAAGCTTTCTTT. Its translation: CASSKGGQGTNTEAFF. Filled out from reference TRBV2 and TRBJ1-1, the complete variable domain reads EPEVTQTPSHQVTQMGQEVILRCVPISNHLYFYWYRQILGQKVEFLVSFYNNEISEKSEIFDDQFSVERPDGSNFTLKIRSTKLEDSAMYFCASSKGGQGTNTEAFFGQGTRLTVV.

The rearrangement uses TRBV9 and TRBJ2-1, with D possibly TRBD1 on 6 matching bases. V lost 3 bases and J 9 bases, leaving 10 bases between the germline ends. This CDR3 has 12 residues. Germline loops: CDR1 SGDLS, CDR2 YYNGEE. The CDR3 region is CASSAQGGEQFF. The CDR3 coding sequence is TGTGCCAGCAGCGCACAGGGTGGTGAGCAGTTCTTC. The complete variable domain, with remaining parts taken from reference TRBV9 and TRBJ2-1, reads DSGVTQTPKHLITATGQRVTLRCSPRSGDLSVYWYQQSLDQGLQFLIQYYNGEERAKGNILERFSAQQFPDLHSELNLSSLELGDSALYFCASSAQGGEQFFGPGTRLTVL.

The rearrangement joins TRBV7-3 to TRBJ1-2, with D perhaps TRBD1 (5 bases). CDR3 length: 15 amino acids. Germline assignment: CDR1 SGHTA and CDR2 FQGTGA. V lost 0 bases to trimming and J lost 2 bases, with 10 bases between them. CDR3 sequence (DNA): TGTGCCAGCAGCTTAACATCTGGGGCCAACTATGGCTACACCTTC. Protein: CASSLTSGANYGYTF.

The chain links TRBV5-1 to TRBJ1-2; 8 bases are a match to TRBD1. V was pared by 3 bases and J by 8 bases, with 9 bases of the junction left unmatched. Germline CDR1 SGHRS, CDR2 YFSETQ. The CDR3 length is 14 residues. As DNA, the CDR3 is TGCGCCAGCAGCTCCCGGGACAGGTCTTGGGGCTACACCTTC. It encodes CASSSRDRSWGYTF.

The rearrangement uses TRBV9 and TRBJ2-5; a possible D gene is TRBD2 (5 bases). The V end lost 9 bases, the J end lost 7 bases, and 19 bases lay between the germline ends. This CDR3 comprises 13 residues. Germline loops: CDR1 SGDLS, CDR2 YYNGEE. The CDR3 here is CATPRGGPGTQYF. CDR3 bases: TGTGCCACCCCCAGAGGCGGGCCAGGGACCCAGTACTTC. Together with reference TRBV9 and TRBJ2-5, the CDR3 gives the full variable domain: DSGVTQTPKHLITATGQRVTLRCSPRSGDLSVYWYQQSLDQGLQFLIQYYNGEERAKGNILERFSAQQFPDLHSELNLSSLELGDSALYFCATPRGGPGTQYFGPGTRLLVL.

The chain uses TRBV28 and TRBJ1-6; 11 bases are a match to TRBD1. Per the germline V gene, CDR1 is MDHEN and CDR2 is SYDVKM. Trimming cost V 5 bases and J 10 bases; bases outside gene matches: 13. CDR3 length: 17 amino acids. The chain's CDR3 is CASSRTGGGSIGSPLHF. In nucleotides, the CDR3 is TGTGCCAGCAGTCGGACAGGGGGCGGTTCCATAGGCTCACCCCTCCACTTT.

The sample holds one count of this clone. The genes are TRBV7-2 and TRBJ1-3; D unresolved. The germline V and J ends were trimmed by 2 bases and 5 bases, with 16 bases remaining between them. The CDR3 has 16 residues. Germline CDR1 reads SGHTA; CDR2 reads FQGNSA. CDR3 nucleotides: TGTGCCAGCAGCTTAAGGCGAGAGGACTCAAGAAACACCATATATTTT. Protein: CASSLRREDSRNTIYF.

V gene TRBV11-2 combines with J gene TRBJ2-1, with TRBD1 identical over 9 bases. Germline V gene data show CDR1 as SGHAT and CDR2 as FQNNGV. The CDR3 has 19 amino acids. Germline trimming cut 3 bases from V and 8 bases from J; bases unmatched to any gene: 20. The CDR3 DNA reads as TGTGCCAGCAGCTTCTCCATAGGGGCCGGGACAGGGAATTCGCATGAGCAGTTCTTC. This gives the protein CASSFSIGAGTGNSHEQFF.

The genes are TRBV9 and TRBJ2-7; TRBD1 might be the D (6 bases). V was trimmed by 3 bases and J by 1 base, leaving 17 bases between them. The length of the CDR3 is 16 residues. From germline, CDR1 is SGDLS and CDR2 YYNGEE. The CDR3, as DNA: TGTGCCAGCAGCGCCTACCCTGACAGGTCTTCCTACGAGCAGTACTTC. Translated, it gives CASSAYPDRSSYEQYF.

The V and J genes are TRBV25-1 and TRBJ2-3; possible D gene TRBD2, 5 bases. The CDR3 loop spans 15 amino acids. V was shortened by 5 bases and J by 2 bases, with 14 bases between the two germline ends. The V gene's germline CDR1 is MGHDK and CDR2 SYGVNS. Written as DNA, the CDR3 is TGTGCCAGCAGTTACATTCGGAGGTTCACAGATACGCAGTATTTT. Encoded protein: CASSYIRRFTDTQYF.

The chain is built from TRBV7-9 and TRBJ2-2; maybe TRBD1 (6 bases). V was cut by 5 bases and J by 6 bases, with 13 bases left in between. The CDR3 has 14 residues. Germline V gives CDR1 SEHNR, CDR2 FQNEAQ (reference sequence). As DNA, the CDR3 is TGTGCCAGCAGCAAAAACAGGGAGTCCGGGGAGCTGTTTTTT. Translating gives CASSKNRESGELFF.

This chain uses TRBV12-3 or TRBV12-4 with TRBJ2-2; tentatively, D is TRBD2 (6 bases). The CDR3 is made up of 13 amino acids. V was cut by 3 bases and J by 4 bases, with 6 bases left in between. Here the CDR3 DNA reads TGTGCCAGCAGTTTCGGGAGCACCGGGGAGCTGTTTTTT. Amino acids: CASSFGSTGELFF.

The chain has TRBV3-1 (or the pseudogene TRBV3-2) and TRBJ1-6; D call uncertain. Germline V lookup: CDR1 LGHDT, CDR2 YNNKEL (reference sequence). The CDR3 runs to 14 residues. Trimming took off 1 base at V and 4 bases at J, with 5 bases between the two ends. The CDR3 bases are TGTGCCAGCAGCCAAGTCGAGTATAATTCACCCCTCCACTTT. Translation: CASSQVEYNSPLHF.

The V call is TRBV27, the J call TRBJ2-7, with 8 nucleotides matching TRBD2. This CDR3 is built from 14 residues. V lost 6 bases to trimming and J lost 6 bases; unmatched junction nucleotides: 10. Germline CDR1 is MNHEY and CDR2 is SMNVEV (reference sequence). This CDR3 is CASRTSGGASEQYF. The DNA of the CDR3 is TGTGCCAGCAGAACTAGCGGAGGGGCTTCCGAGCAGTACTTC.

The chain links TRBV4-1 to TRBJ1-6; tentative D call: TRBD1 (5 bases). V lost 1 base to trimming and J lost 8 bases, with 15 bases between them. From germline, CDR1 is MGHRA and CDR2 YSYEKL. The CDR3 consists of 16 residues. CDR3 bases: TGCGCCAGCAGCCAAGCCCCTGGCAGGGATCATTCACCCCTCCACTTT. Amino acids: CASSQAPGRDHSPLHF.

The J gene is TRBJ1-2, the V gene TRBV6-1, with TRBD1 identical over 8 bases. The CDR3 consists of 15 residues. Per germline, CDR1 MNHNS and CDR2 SASEGT. Trimming at V came to 8 bases and at J to 1 base, leaving 9 bases not matched to a gene. CDR3 sequence (DNA): TGTGCCAGCGCGCCTGGGACAGGAAGTAACTATGGCTACACCTTC. Residues: CASAPGTGSNYGYTF.